These 31 T cell receptor beta chains came from one sample sequenced in a study of a mutant IDH1 vaccine in newly diagnosed glioma. Libraries were prepared by immunoSEQ multiplex PCR; TCRdb keeps only in-frame clonotypes and omits some of them. The sample lists roughly 70,000 clones; 80% to 90% were seen once. Time point meaning: baseline, week 1 (first vaccination visit). Sample treatment: pre-vaccination baseline after standard-of-care therapy. The sequenced sample was PBMCs, obtained from a glioma patient treated with radiotherapy, temozolomide or both. These receptors were obtained from a man aged 25-45 years with glioma.

The J gene is TRBJ2-7, the V gene TRBV5-6; D remains ambiguous. Germline loops: CDR1 SGHDT, CDR2 YYEEEE. V was shortened by 2 bases and J by 6 bases, with 12 bases between the two germline ends. The CDR3 is made up of 13 amino acids. DNA of the CDR3: TGTGCCAGCAGCTTAGGCCGTTTGGGCGAGCAGTACTTC. This sequence encodes CASSLGRLGEQYF.

This chain joins TRBV5-4 and TRBJ2-5, with TRBD1 identical over 7 bases. The assigned J gene may be wrong: the sequence end matches TRBJ2-7 better. The germline gives CDR1 SGHNT, CDR2 YYREEE (reference sequence). The CDR3 totals 12 residues. CDR3 region: CASSPDRAEQYF. The CDR3 region has the DNA TGTGCCAGCAGCCCCGACAGGGCCGAGCAGTACTTC.

The chain combines TRBV21-1 with TRBJ1-2. TRBV21-1 is a documented pseudogene. The CDR3 length is 16 residues. CDR3 nucleotide sequence: TGTGCCAGCCCCTTAACGGACCGGGCGCAGAACTATGGCTACACCTTC. It encodes CASPLTDRAQNYGYTF.

Only one count was recorded for this clone. The CDR3 reads CSVAYRVTDTQYF. CDR3 bases: TGCAGCGTTGCCTACAGGGTTACAGATACGCAGTATTTT. V usage is TRBV29-1 and J usage is TRBJ2-3; D possibly corresponds to TRBD1 (6 bases). Germline-derived CDR1 and CDR2 are SQVTM and ANQGSEA. The V gene lost 4 bases and the J gene lost 3 bases, with 11 bases spanning the gap. The CDR3 length is 13 residues.

This sequence joins TRBV11-2 and TRBJ1-1; possible D gene TRBD1, 5 bases. The length of the CDR3 is 14 residues. The germline CDR1 and CDR2 sequences are SGHAT and FQNNGV. Trimming took 2 bases from V and 3 from J, leaving 10 bases between them. CDR3 loop: CASSLRMGDTEAFF. The CDR3 DNA reads as TGTGCCAGCAGCTTACGCATGGGGGACACTGAAGCTTTCTTT.

This chain uses TRBV13 with TRBJ1-1; 12 positions match TRBD1. Unmatched junction bases numbered 9, after V lost 6 bases and J lost 7 bases. From germline, CDR1 is PRHDT and CDR2 FYEKMQ (reference sequence). The CDR3 contains 15 residues. The CDR3 DNA reads as TGTGCCAGCAGTCTACCGGGACAGGGGGCCCGTGAAGCTTTCTTT. Its protein is CASSLPGQGAREAFF.

V gene TRBV4-2 combines with J gene TRBJ1-5; D might be TRBD1 (5 bases). Looked up from germline, CDR1 is LGHNA and CDR2 is YNFKEQ. This CDR3 has 16 residues. V was clipped by 0 bases and J by 4 bases, with 13 bases between them. CDR3 sequence (DNA): TGTGCCAGCAGCCAAGAATCAAGGCAGGGAAATCAGCCCCAGCATTTT. Translating gives CASSQESRQGNQPQHF.

The rearrangement links TRBV29-1 to TRBJ1-1; possibly TRBD1 for D (6 bases). Per the germline V gene, CDR1 is SQVTM and CDR2 is ANQGSEA. V was cut by 8 bases and J by 1 base, with 23 bases left in between. The CDR3 runs 16 residues. The CDR3 loop is CSTKQGGLGKNTEAFF. As DNA, the CDR3 is TGCAGCACAAAACAGGGAGGTTTGGGGAAGAACACTGAAGCTTTCTTT.

The J gene is TRBJ1-5, the V gene TRBV21-1. TRBV21-1 is flagged as a pseudogene. This CDR3 contains 13 residues. The CDR3 spells CATNTSRSQPQHF. The DNA for the CDR3 is TGTGCCACTAATACTTCGCGGAGTCAGCCCCAGCATTTT.

The V and J genes are TRBV6-5 and TRBJ1-4; D gene ambiguous. Trimming cost V 4 bases and J 4 bases, with 10 bases left between them. From germline, CDR1 is MNHEY and CDR2 SVGAGI. This CDR3 comprises 14 residues. CDR3: CASSWASINEKLFF. The CDR3 DNA is TGTGCCAGCAGTTGGGCGAGCATTAATGAAAAACTGTTTTTT.

The V gene is TRBV19, the J gene TRBJ2-2; 10 nucleotides match TRBD1. Germline V gene sequence: CDR1 LNHDA, CDR2 SQIVND (reference sequence). V lost 5 bases, J lost 1 base, and 10 bases stayed unmatched. The CDR3 is 18 amino acids. CDR3 DNA sequence: TGTGCCAGTAGTGCCGGGACAGGGGCCCACCGGAACACCGGGGAGCTGTTTTTT. This gives the protein CASSAGTGAHRNTGELFF.

The V and J genes are TRBV6-1 and TRBJ2-7; D is undetermined. With 10 bases removed from V and 0 bases from J, the gap between germline ends came to 16 bases. The CDR3 extends over 14 amino acids. CDR1 and CDR2 (germline): MNHNS, SASEGT. The CDR3 sequence: CATGLRQISYEQYF. The CDR3 DNA reads TGTGCCACCGGCCTCAGACAAATCTCCTACGAGCAGTACTTC.

The rearrangement joins TRBV11-2 to TRBJ2-1, with TRBD2 matching over 10 bases. V lost 6 bases, J lost 4 bases, and 9 bases stayed unmatched. CDR1 and CDR2 (germline): SGHAT, FQNNGV. The CDR3 consists of 16 residues. The CDR3 DNA sequence: TGTGCCAGCAGACCTGAAGCGGGGGGGGTTTACAATGAGCAGTTCTTC. Protein product: CASRPEAGGVYNEQFF.

CDR3 sequence: CASSFANEQFF. The CDR3 nucleotides are TGCGCCAGCAGCTTTGCCAATGAGCAGTTCTTC. The chain has TRBV5-1 and TRBJ2-1; no clear D. The germline V gene encodes CDR1 SGHRS and CDR2 YFSETQ. The V end was cut by 2 bases, the J end by 6 bases, with 3 bases between. This CDR3 is built from 11 residues.

The chain joins TRBV7-9 to TRBJ1-1; the match to TRBD1 covers 7 bases. With 1 base clipped from V and 5 bases from J, the junction kept 4 bases outside the gene matches. This CDR3 has 14 amino acids. CDR1 and CDR2 from the germline V gene are SEHNR and FQNEAQ (reference sequence). CDR3 in DNA: TGTGCCAGCAGCTTAGGGACAGGTAGAACTGAAGCTTTCTTT. This codes for CASSLGTGRTEAFF.

The rearrangement joins TRBV6-6 to TRBJ1-4; a weak D match, TRBD1 (5 bases). Germline-derived CDR1 and CDR2 are MNHNY and SVGAGI (reference sequence). Trimming pared 5 bases from V and 10 bases from J, leaving 20 bases between. The CDR3 consists of 15 residues. The chain's CDR3 is CASSPRAPGEGKLFF. CDR3 DNA: TGTGCCAGCAGTCCCCGAGCCCCGGGGGAGGGAAAACTGTTTTTT.

CDR3 amino acids: CASSSSGGYKLFF. The DNA of the CDR3 is TGTGCCAGCAGCTCCTCTGGGGGGTACAAACTGTTTTTT. The rearrangement uses TRBV7-9 and TRBJ1-4; D is possibly TRBD1 (5 bases). Trimming took 4 bases from V and 11 from J, leaving 14 bases between them. Per germline, CDR1 SEHNR and CDR2 FQNEAQ (reference sequence). CDR3 length: 13 residues.

This clone was seen a few times. The chain links TRBV12-5 to TRBJ1-1, with TRBD1 matching over 9 bases. Trimming took 6 bases from V and 3 from J; bases not matched to a gene: 11. The CDR3 is made up of 16 amino acids. Germline V gives CDR1 LGHNT, CDR2 FRNRAP. The CDR3 loop reads CASGRGTGQGDTEAFF. The CDR3 bases are TGTGCTAGTGGCCGAGGGACAGGGCAAGGAGACACTGAAGCTTTCTTT.

The rearrangement uses TRBV18 and TRBJ1-5; 8 nucleotides agree with TRBD1. This CDR3 region has 17 residues. CDR1 is KGHSH, CDR2 LQKENI, per germline. With V trimmed by 6 bases and J by 0 bases, 10 bases remained unmatched. CDR3: CASSPGTGVYSNQPQHF. Here the CDR3 DNA reads TGTGCCAGCTCCCCCGGGACAGGAGTCTATAGCAATCAGCCCCAGCATTTT.

V gene TRBV19 combines with J gene TRBJ2-1, with TRBD2 matching over 9 bases. The CDR3 has 14 amino acids. V was pared by 5 bases and J by 3 bases, with 2 bases of the junction left unmatched. CDR1 and CDR2 (germline): LNHDA, SQIVND (reference sequence). The CDR3 protein is CASSLAGNYNEQFF. The CDR3 coding sequence is TGTGCCAGTAGTCTAGCGGGGAACTACAATGAGCAGTTCTTC.

A single count supports this clone. The chain joins TRBV2 to TRBJ1-3; possibly TRBD1 for D (6 bases). CDR1 and CDR2 from the germline V gene are SNHLY and FYNNEI. Trimming removed 2 bases from V and 4 bases from J, with 15 bases in between. This CDR3 comprises 16 residues. The CDR3 DNA sequence: TGTGCCAGCAGTGAACGGTCGGGGGGCTCCGGAAACACCATATATTTT. This sequence encodes CASSERSGGSGNTIYF.

J is TRBJ2-5 and V is TRBV6-1, with D unresolved. The DNA end is more similar to TRBJ2-7, so the J call may be wrong. The CDR3 runs to 12 residues. Germline-derived CDR1 and CDR2 are MNHNS and SASEGT. The CDR3 reads CASSREAYEQYF. CDR3 DNA: TGTGCCAGCAGTAGAGAAGCCTACGAGCAGTACTTC.

The V call is TRBV28, the J call TRBJ2-7; tentatively, D is TRBD1 (5 bases). Germline V CDR1 and CDR2: MDHEN, SYDVKM. V lost 3 bases and J lost 4, with 13 bases in between. The CDR3 covers 14 residues. The DNA of the CDR3 is TGTGCCAGCAGTTTTACCCCACAGGTGTACGAGCAGTACTTC. Protein: CASSFTPQVYEQYF.

CDR3 in DNA: TGCGCCAGCAGTGAGACAGGGGGTCAGCCCCAGCATTTT. Its protein product is CASSETGGQPQHF. V is TRBV10-2 and J is TRBJ1-5; 8 bases match TRBD1. Germline V gene sequence: CDR1 WSHSY, CDR2 SAAADI. Trimming removed 2 bases from V and 6 bases from J; junction bases left unmatched: 0. The CDR3 consists of 13 residues.

CDR3 amino acids: CASSQETGAGNTIYF. CDR3 nucleotides: TGTGCCAGCAGCCAAGAAACCGGGGCTGGAAACACCATATATTTT. The chain uses TRBV14 and TRBJ1-3, with unresolved D. Trimming took off 0 bases at V and 2 bases at J, with 8 bases between the two ends. This CDR3 is 15 amino acids long. Germline values: CDR1 SGHDN, CDR2 FVKESK.

Here the CDR3 DNA reads TGCGCCAGCAGCTTGGTGTCCGGGTTAATCTCCTACGAGCAGTACTTC. Protein: CASSLVSGLISYEQYF. The V gene is TRBV5-1, the J gene TRBJ2-7; D is uncertain. Trimming shortened V by 0 bases and J by 0 bases, and 13 bases separated the two germline ends. The germline gives CDR1 SGHRS, CDR2 YFSETQ. The CDR3 contains 16 residues.

The chain carries TRBV5-1 and TRBJ2-7; a possible D gene is TRBD2 (6 bases). V dropped 0 bases and J dropped 7 bases, with 14 bases sitting between them. This CDR3 comprises 14 residues. Looked up from germline, CDR1 is SGHRS and CDR2 is YFSETQ. As DNA, the CDR3 is TGCGCCAGCAGCTTGGCCGGAGCCCGGGGGGAGCAGTACTTC. Protein product: CASSLAGARGEQYF. The variable domain in full, with the rest retrieved from reference TRBV5-1 and TRBJ2-7, is KAGVTQTPRYLIKTRGQQVTLSCSPISGHRSVSWYQQTPGQGLQFLFEYFSETQRNKGNFPGRFSGRQFSNSRSEMNVSTLELGDSALYLCASSLAGARGEQYFGPGTRLTVT.

The chain has TRBV5-4 and TRBJ1-6; a weak D match, TRBD1 (6 bases). The CDR3 sequence is 15 residues long. Trimming shortened V by 5 bases and J by 2 bases, and 11 bases separated the two germline ends. Germline lookup yields CDR1 SGHNT and CDR2 YYREEE (reference sequence). CDR3 in DNA: TGTGCCAGCAGATACGGACAGACCTATAATTCACCCCTCCACTTT. Protein: CASRYGQTYNSPLHF.

This clone occurred a few times. The chain employs TRBV10-1 and TRBJ1-1; D not certain. The CDR3 extends over 18 amino acids. V was trimmed by 7 bases and J by 0 bases, leaving 24 bases between them. CDR1 is WNHNN, CDR2 SYGVQD, per germline (reference sequence). The CDR3 region has the DNA TGCGCCAGCACCCTTTCTTATCGATCTGGGAGGGTGAACACTGAAGCTTTCTTT. Translating it yields CASTLSYRSGRVNTEAFF.

This clone was recorded once. The CDR3 here is CASMAGFNMNTEAFF. CDR3 coding DNA: TGTGCCAGTATGGCGGGCTTTAACATGAACACTGAAGCTTTCTTT. The chain carries TRBV19 and TRBJ1-1; D remains ambiguous. The ends were cut back, 7 bases at V and 0 bases at J, with 15 bases in the middle. Per the germline V gene, CDR1 is LNHDA and CDR2 is SQIVND (reference sequence). The CDR3 sequence is 15 residues long.

The chain carries TRBV6-6 and TRBJ2-2; 8 positions match TRBD2. CDR3 length: 15 amino acids. J was trimmed by 2 bases and V by 6 bases; bases with no gene match: 5. The germline CDR1 and CDR2 sequences are MNHNY and SVGAGI (reference sequence). Here the CDR3 reads CASSGSGANTGELFF. CDR3 sequence (DNA): TGTGCCAGCAGCGGTAGCGGGGCTAACACCGGGGAGCTGTTTTTT.